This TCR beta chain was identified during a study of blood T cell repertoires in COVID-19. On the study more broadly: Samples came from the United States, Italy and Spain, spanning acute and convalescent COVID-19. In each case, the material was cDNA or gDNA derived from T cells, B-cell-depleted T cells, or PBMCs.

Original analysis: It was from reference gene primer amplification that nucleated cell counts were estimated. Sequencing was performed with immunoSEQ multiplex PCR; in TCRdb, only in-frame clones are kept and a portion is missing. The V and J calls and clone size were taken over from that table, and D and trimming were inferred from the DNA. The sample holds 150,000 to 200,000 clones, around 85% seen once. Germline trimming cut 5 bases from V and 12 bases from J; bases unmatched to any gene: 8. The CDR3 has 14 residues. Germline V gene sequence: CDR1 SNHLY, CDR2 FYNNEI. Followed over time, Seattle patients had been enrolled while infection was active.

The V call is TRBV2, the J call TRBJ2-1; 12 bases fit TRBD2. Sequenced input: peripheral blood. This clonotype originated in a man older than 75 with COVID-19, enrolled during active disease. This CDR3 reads CASSLTTSGGTQFF. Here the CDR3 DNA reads TGTGCCAGCAGTCTTACCACTAGCGGGGGGACGCAGTTCTTC.